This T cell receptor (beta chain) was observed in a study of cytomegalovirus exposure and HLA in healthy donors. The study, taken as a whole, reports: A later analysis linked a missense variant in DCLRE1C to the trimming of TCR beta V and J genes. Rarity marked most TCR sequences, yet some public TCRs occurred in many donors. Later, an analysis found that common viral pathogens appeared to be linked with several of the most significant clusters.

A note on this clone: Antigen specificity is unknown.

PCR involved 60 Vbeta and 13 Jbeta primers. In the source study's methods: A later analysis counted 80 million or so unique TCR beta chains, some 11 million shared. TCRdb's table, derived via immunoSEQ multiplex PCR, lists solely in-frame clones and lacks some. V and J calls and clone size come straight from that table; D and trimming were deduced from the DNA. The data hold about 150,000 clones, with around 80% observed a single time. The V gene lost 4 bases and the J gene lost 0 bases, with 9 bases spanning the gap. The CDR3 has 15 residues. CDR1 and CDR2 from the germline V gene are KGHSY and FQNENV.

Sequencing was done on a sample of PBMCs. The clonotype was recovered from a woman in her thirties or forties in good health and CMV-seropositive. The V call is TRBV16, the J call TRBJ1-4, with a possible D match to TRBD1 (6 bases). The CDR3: CASSRGHPTNEKLFF. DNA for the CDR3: TGTGCCAGCAGCCGGGGACACCCAACTAATGAAAAACTGTTTTTT. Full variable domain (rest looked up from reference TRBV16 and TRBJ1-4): GEEVAQTPKHLVRGEGQKAKLYCAPIKGHSYVFWYQQVLKNEFKFLISFQNENVFDETGMPKERFSAKCLPNSPCSLEIQATKLEDSAVYFCASSRGHPTNEKLFFGSGTQLSVL.